What follows are 5 T cell receptor beta chains derived from one specimen sequenced in a study of a mutant IDH1 vaccine in newly diagnosed glioma. The assay was immunoSEQ multiplex PCR, and TCRdb's table has in-frame clones only and misses some. The sample lists roughly 43,000 clones, about three quarters occurring once. Their recognized antigens are unknown. Sample time point: week 23, last vaccination. The content of each vaccine dose was 300 ug of mutant IDH1 20-mer peptide, and topical imiquimod accompanied it. This specimen consisted of PBMCs, obtained from a glioma patient whose treatment included an IDH1 peptide vaccine. These receptors were obtained from a man in his fifties with glioma.

The chain combines TRBV7-2 with TRBJ2-1; 7 bases line up with TRBD2. V lost 1 base, J lost 7 bases, and 4 bases stayed unmatched. In germline, CDR1 is SGHTA, CDR2 FQGNSA. This CDR3 contains 14 residues. The CDR3 DNA reads as TGTGCCAGCAGCTTAGGACTAGCATGGAATGAGCAGTTCTTC. Protein: CASSLGLAWNEQFF.

V gene TRBV7-2 combines with J gene TRBJ1-5, with D maybe TRBD1 (5 bases). The CDR3 has 14 amino acids. From germline, CDR1 is SGHTA and CDR2 FQGNSA. V was clipped by 6 bases and J by 4 bases, with 13 bases between them. The CDR3 nucleotides read TGTGCCAGCAGTCGGGACGGAGCAAATCAGCCCCAGCATTTT. Its translation: CASSRDGANQPQHF.

The chain carries TRBV10-3 and TRBJ2-1; possibly TRBD2 for D (7 bases). This CDR3 spans 14 amino acids. Germline V lookup: CDR1 ENHRY, CDR2 SYGVKD. V lost 8 bases and J 7 bases, leaving 18 bases between the germline ends. This CDR3 is CAIGSGGGRNEQFF. The CDR3 region has the DNA TGTGCCATCGGTTCTGGCGGGGGCAGGAATGAGCAGTTCTTC.

The rearrangement joins TRBV2 to TRBJ1-2, with D perhaps matching TRBD1 (6 bases). This CDR3 spans 13 amino acids. Germline V gene data show CDR1 as SNHLY and CDR2 as FYNNEI. Trimming took 7 bases from V and 6 from J, leaving 15 bases between them. The CDR3 DNA is TGTGCCAGCACCGAGGGGGGGCACAATGGCTACACCTTC. This gives the protein CASTEGGHNGYTF.

CDR3 residues: CASSERFGGNYGYTF. CDR3 sequence (DNA): TGTGCCAGCAGTGAAAGGTTTGGGGGAAACTATGGCTACACCTTC. The rearrangement uses TRBV6-1 and TRBJ1-2; maybe TRBD1 (5 bases). Trimming took off 2 bases at V and 2 bases at J, with 12 bases between the two ends. Germline V gene sequence: CDR1 MNHNS, CDR2 SASEGT. CDR3 length: 15 residues.